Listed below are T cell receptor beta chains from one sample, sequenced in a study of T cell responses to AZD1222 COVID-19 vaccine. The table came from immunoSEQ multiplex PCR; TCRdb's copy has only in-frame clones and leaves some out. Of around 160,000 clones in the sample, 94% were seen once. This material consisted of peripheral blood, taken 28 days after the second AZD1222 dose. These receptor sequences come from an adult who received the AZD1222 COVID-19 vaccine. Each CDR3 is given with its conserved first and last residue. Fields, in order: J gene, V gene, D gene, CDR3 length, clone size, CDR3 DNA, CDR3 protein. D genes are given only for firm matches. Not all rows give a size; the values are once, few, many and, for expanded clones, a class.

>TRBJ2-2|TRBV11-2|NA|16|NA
TGTGCCAGCAGCTTAGTCAACGGGAGAGGGACCGGGGAGCTGTTTTTT
CASSLVNGRGTGELFF
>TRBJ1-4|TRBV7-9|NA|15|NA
TGTGCCAGCAGCTTAGGACGCTCCAGGGGTGAAAAACTGTTTTTT
CASSLGRSRGEKLFF
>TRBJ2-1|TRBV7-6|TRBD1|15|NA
TGTGCCAGCAGCTTAAAAGACAGGGGGCGGGGTGAGCAGTTCTTC
CASSLKDRGRGEQFF
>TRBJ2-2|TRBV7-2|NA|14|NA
TGTGCCAGCAGCTTAGGGGGACTTACCGGGGAGCTGTTTTTT
CASSLGGLTGELFF
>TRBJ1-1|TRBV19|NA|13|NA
TGTGCCAGCAGAACCACAGGGTACACTGAAGCTTTCTTT
CASRTTGYTEAFF
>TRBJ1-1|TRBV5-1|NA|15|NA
TGCGCCAGCAGCTTGGGCGTTCTCTTGAACACTGAAGCTTTCTTT
CASSLGVLLNTEAFF
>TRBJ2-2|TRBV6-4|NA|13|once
TGTGCCAGCACCAGCGGTGTTACCGGGGAGCTGTTTTTT
CASTSGVTGELFF
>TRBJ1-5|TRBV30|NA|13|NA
TGTGCCTGGAGTGTGGGAGAGGGTCAGCCCCAGCATTTT
CAWSVGEGQPQHF
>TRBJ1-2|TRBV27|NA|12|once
TGTGCCAGCAGGACCGGGTTCTATGGCTACACCTTC
CASRTGFYGYTF
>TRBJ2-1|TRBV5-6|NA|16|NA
TGTGCCAGCTTGACCCAAGGGGTTGGCTCCTACAATGAGCAGTTCTTC
CASLTQGVGSYNEQFF
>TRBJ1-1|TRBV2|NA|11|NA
TGTGCCAGCAGCCAGTCAACTGAAGCTTTCTTT
CASSQSTEAFF
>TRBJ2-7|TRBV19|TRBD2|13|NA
TGTGCCAGTAGTTTAGCGGGAGCTCTCGAGCAGTACTTC
CASSLAGALEQYF
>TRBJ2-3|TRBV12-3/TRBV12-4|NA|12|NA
TGTGCCAGCGTACGGGGATTGGGTACGCAGTATTTT
CASVRGLGTQYF
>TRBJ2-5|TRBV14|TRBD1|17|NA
TGTGCCAGCAGCCAAGGTGGGGACAGGTCCGCTCAAGAGACCCAGTACTTC
CASSQGGDRSAQETQYF
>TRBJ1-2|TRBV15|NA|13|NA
TGTGCCACCAGTTGGGATATTTCGCGGGGCTACACCTTC
CATSWDISRGYTF
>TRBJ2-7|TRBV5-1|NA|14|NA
TGCGCCAGCACCCAGACGGAGCTATCCTACGAGCAGTACTTC
CASTQTELSYEQYF
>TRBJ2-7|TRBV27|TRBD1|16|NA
TGTGCCAGCAAACAAAGGGGGACAGGTGGGTCGTACGAGCAGTACTTC
CASKQRGTGGSYEQYF
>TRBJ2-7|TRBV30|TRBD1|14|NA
TGTGCCTGGAATATGCAGGGGGCAAGCTACGAGCAGTACTTC
CAWNMQGASYEQYF
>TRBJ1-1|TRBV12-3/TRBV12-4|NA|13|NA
TGTGCCAGCAGTCCTCGGCAGAACACTGAAGCTTTCTTT
CASSPRQNTEAFF
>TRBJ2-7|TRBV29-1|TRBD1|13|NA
TGCAGCGTGACAGGGGGCGCGGGTTACGAGCAGTACTTC
CSVTGGAGYEQYF
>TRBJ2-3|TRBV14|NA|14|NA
TGTGCCAGCAGCCAAGATAGAGGGTCGGGAACGCAGTATTTT
CASSQDRGSGTQYF